One and the same sample provided the 30 T cell receptor beta chains below, sequenced in a study of blood T cell repertoires in COVID-19. Measured with immunoSEQ multiplex PCR; TCRdb has only the in-frame clones, and not every one. Of some 390,000 clones in the sample, around 87% are singletons; the top ten hold 0.95% to 1.2%. The source material was PBMCs or T cells enriched from blood (not recorded which). The receptors come from a man between 25 and 39 years old who had recovered from COVID-19.

This rearrangement joins TRBV18 to TRBJ2-7; weak D call: TRBD1 (6 bases). V was shortened by 4 bases and J by 13 bases, with 14 bases between the two germline ends. From germline, CDR1 is KGHSH and CDR2 LQKENI. The CDR3 length is 11 residues. The DNA for the CDR3 is TGTGCCAGCTCACAGAGACAGGAACTCTACTTC. This sequence encodes CASSQRQELYF.

The V gene is TRBV12-3 or TRBV12-4, the J gene TRBJ2-5; D is unclear. This CDR3 is built from 13 residues. V was trimmed by 3 bases and J by 0 bases, leaving 5 bases between them. CDR3 nucleotide sequence: TGTGCCAGCAGTTTTCACTACCAAGAGACCCAGTACTTC. Its translation: CASSFHYQETQYF.

This chain links TRBV12-3 or TRBV12-4 with TRBJ2-5; D ambiguous. Trimming cost V 5 bases and J 3 bases, with 7 bases left between them. CDR3 length: 12 amino acids. CDR3: CASSPREETQYF. The CDR3 DNA sequence: TGTGCCAGCAGTCCTCGCGAAGAGACCCAGTACTTC.

The chain recombines TRBV30 with TRBJ1-6; TRBD1 might be the D (5 bases). The V end was cut by 3 bases, the J end by 4 bases, with 16 bases between. The CDR3 totals 16 residues. Per the germline V gene, CDR1 is GTSNPN and CDR2 is SVGIG (reference sequence). The CDR3 DNA follows: TGTGCCTGGAGCGCCCAAGTCGGGGGTTATAATTCACCCCTCCACTTT. Its protein product is CAWSAQVGGYNSPLHF.

V gene TRBV7-3 combines with J gene TRBJ2-2; 7 bases line up with TRBD2. Germline CDR1 and CDR2: SGHTA and FQGTGA. Trimming cost V 3 bases and J 3 bases; bases outside gene matches: 4. The CDR3 has 15 amino acids. CDR3 residues: CASSFGLGDTGELFF. DNA of the CDR3: TGTGCCAGCAGCTTCGGACTAGGGGACACCGGGGAGCTGTTTTTT.

This clone was observed once. The gene calls are TRBV6-5 and TRBJ1-3; 7 nucleotides match TRBD1. CDR1 MNHEY and CDR2 SVGAGI come from the germline V gene. J was trimmed by 4 bases and V by 2 bases; bases with no gene match: 5. The CDR3 length is 15 residues. In DNA form, the CDR3 reads TGTGCCAGCAGTTACGTGGCAGGGGGAGGAAACACCATATATTTT. This gives the protein CASSYVAGGGNTIYF.

The chain has TRBV4-1 and TRBJ1-1; TRBD1 matches 7 bases. In germline, CDR1 is MGHRA, CDR2 YSYEKL. The CDR3 contains 15 residues. V was pared by 3 bases and J by 1 base, with 5 bases of the junction left unmatched. DNA for the CDR3: TGCGCCAGCAGCCAGTCCCAGGGGGGGAACACTGAAGCTTTCTTT. The encoded protein is CASSQSQGGNTEAFF.

For this clone: Other DNA sequences within the sample encode an identical CDR3. The rearrangement uses TRBV7-2 and TRBJ2-3; D gene uncertain. Trimming removed 5 bases from V and 3 bases from J, with 3 bases in between. The CDR3 has 11 residues. Germline-derived CDR1 and CDR2 are SGHTA and FQGNSA. The chain's CDR3 is CASSTTDTQYF. CDR3 coding DNA: TGTGCCAGCAGCACAACAGATACGCAGTATTTT.

The rearrangement joins TRBV28 to TRBJ1-5; 7 positions agree with TRBD1. This CDR3 comprises 20 residues. V trimming: 2 bases; J trimming: 0 bases; junction bases outside the gene matches: 16. In germline, CDR1 is MDHEN, CDR2 SYDVKM. The CDR3 DNA reads as TGTGCCAGCAGTTTACCCACCCCCTTCGACAGGGCATATAGCAATCAGCCCCAGCATTTT. Its translation: CASSLPTPFDRAYSNQPQHF.

The chain has TRBV19 and TRBJ2-7, with D possibly matching TRBD1 (5 bases). CDR1 is LNHDA and CDR2 is SQIVND in the germline V gene (reference sequence). The CDR3 runs 14 residues. Trimming left V 2 bases short and J 6 bases short, with 14 bases between. The CDR3 DNA reads as TGTGCCAGTAGTATACCATATACAGGTGCCGAGCAGTACTTC. It codes for CASSIPYTGAEQYF. Drawing the rest from reference TRBV19 and TRBJ2-7, the complete variable domain is DGGITQSPKYLFRKEGQNVTLSCEQNLNHDAMYWYRQDPGQGLRLIYYSQIVNDFQKGDIAEGYSVSREKKESFPLTVTSAQKNPTAFYLCASSIPYTGAEQYFGPGTRLTVT.

The rearrangement joins TRBV6-1 to TRBJ1-5; 9 bases are shared with TRBD1. Germline V CDR1 and CDR2: MNHNS, SASEGT. The junction had 2 bases not matched to a gene; V was cut back by 1 base and J by 1 base. The CDR3 totals 16 residues. The chain's CDR3 is CASSEVTGGSNQPQHF. The CDR3 nucleotides are TGTGCCAGCAGTGAAGTTACAGGGGGCAGCAATCAGCCCCAGCATTTT.

The J gene is TRBJ2-3, the V gene TRBV11-2; 9 bases fit TRBD2. J was trimmed by 2 bases and V by 4 bases; bases with no gene match: 10. From germline, CDR1 is SGHAT and CDR2 FQNNGV. The CDR3 runs 17 residues. CDR3 protein: CASSSPRLAEITDTQYF. The CDR3 DNA follows: TGTGCCAGCAGCTCACCGAGACTAGCGGAGATCACAGATACGCAGTATTTT.

The rearrangement joins TRBV6-5 to TRBJ2-7, with 12 positions matching TRBD2. Unmatched junction bases numbered 2, after V lost 6 bases and J lost 2 bases. This CDR3 comprises 14 residues. Germline V gene sequence: CDR1 MNHEY, CDR2 SVGAGI. The CDR3 sequence is CASSGLAGPYEQYF. CDR3 coding DNA: TGTGCCAGCAGCGGACTAGCGGGGCCCTACGAGCAGTACTTC.

The chain couples TRBV9 to TRBJ2-3; D gene ambiguous. The V and J ends lost 1 base and 0 bases respectively, with 3 bases between them. CDR1 and CDR2 from the germline V gene are SGDLS and YYNGEE. This CDR3 is 13 amino acids long. CDR3 sequence reads: CASSVPSTDTQYF. The CDR3 DNA reads TGTGCCAGCAGCGTACCTAGCACAGATACGCAGTATTTT. Together with reference TRBV9 and TRBJ2-3, the CDR3 gives the full variable domain: DSGVTQTPKHLITATGQRVTLRCSPRSGDLSVYWYQQSLDQGLQFLIQYYNGEERAKGNILERFSAQQFPDLHSELNLSSLELGDSALYFCASSVPSTDTQYFGPGTRLTVL.

The chain employs TRBV7-3 and TRBJ2-1, with D possibly TRBD2 on 5 matching bases. The CDR3 spans 13 residues. Germline V gene lookup returns CDR1 SGHTA and CDR2 FQGTGA. Trimming cost V 1 base and J 8 bases, with 9 bases left between them. CDR3 nucleotide sequence: TGTGCCAGCAGCTTAAGTCGGGATGATGAGCAGTTCTTC. It specifies CASSLSRDDEQFF.

The chain has TRBV6-1 and TRBJ2-5; D is uncertain. The CDR3 has 13 residues. Germline V gene sequence: CDR1 MNHNS, CDR2 SASEGT. The germline V and J ends were trimmed by 2 bases and 1 base, with 5 bases remaining between them. The CDR3 protein is CASSEQIQETQYF. The CDR3 DNA reads as TGTGCCAGCAGTGAACAGATCCAAGAGACCCAGTACTTC.

The V and J genes are TRBV3-1 (or the pseudogene TRBV3-2) and TRBJ2-7; a weak D match, TRBD1 (6 bases). Looked up from germline, CDR1 is LGHDT and CDR2 is YNNKEL (reference sequence). V was cut by 2 bases and J by 4 bases, with 15 bases left in between. The CDR3 extends over 15 amino acids. The CDR3 loop reads CASSQSPVGTYEQYF. In DNA form, the CDR3 reads TGTGCCAGCAGCCAAAGCCCGGTAGGGACATACGAGCAGTACTTC.

The chain joins TRBV3-1 (or the pseudogene TRBV3-2) to TRBJ2-1; 8 bases fit TRBD2. The V gene end was trimmed by 6 bases and the J gene end by 4 bases; junction bases not matched to a gene: 14. Germline V CDR1 and CDR2: LGHDT, YNNKEL (reference sequence). The CDR3 extends over 17 amino acids. The CDR3 here is CASRDTSGGATYNEQFF. The DNA of the CDR3 is TGTGCCAGCAGGGATACTAGCGGAGGGGCGACATACAATGAGCAGTTCTTC.

This chain links TRBV6-5 with TRBJ1-2, with D possibly TRBD1 on 6 matching bases. This CDR3 comprises 12 residues. Germline CDR1 is MNHEY and CDR2 is SVGAGI. Trimming took 6 bases from V and 7 from J, leaving 12 bases between them. The CDR3 DNA is TGTGCCAGCAGCTCAGGGGTAAGTGGCTACACCTTC. The encoded protein is CASSSGVSGYTF.

This clone was seen more than once but under ten times. The chain links TRBV5-4 to TRBJ2-3; 8 nucleotides line up with TRBD1. This CDR3 contains 14 residues. Germline V gene sequence: CDR1 SGHNT, CDR2 YYREEE (reference sequence). V dropped 0 bases and J dropped 3; count of bases not matched to a gene: 0. CDR3 coding DNA: TGTGCCAGCAGCTTGGGGACAGGGACAGATACGCAGTATTTT. It specifies CASSLGTGTDTQYF. The full variable domain, completed using reference TRBV5-4 and TRBJ2-3, is ETGVTQSPTHLIKTRGQQVTLRCSSQSGHNTVSWYQQALGQGPQFIFQYYREEENGRGNFPPRFSGLQFPNYSSELNVNALELDDSALYLCASSLGTGTDTQYFGPGTRLTVL.

The chain couples TRBV5-1 to TRBJ1-2; TRBD1 might be the D (5 bases). Germline V gene lookup returns CDR1 SGHRS and CDR2 YFSETQ. V lost 5 bases to trimming and J lost 6 bases, with 14 bases between them. The CDR3 extends over 13 amino acids. In DNA form, the CDR3 reads TGCGCCAGCAGATTAGGGGAGGAAGATGGCTACACCTTC. It encodes CASRLGEEDGYTF.

J is TRBJ2-2 and V is TRBV5-1, with 9 bases aligning to TRBD1. The CDR3 consists of 15 residues. The germline CDR1 and CDR2 sequences are SGHRS and YFSETQ. V lost 4 bases and J lost 6; bases outside the gene matches: 7. This chain's CDR3 is CASSHRDRDSGELFF. CDR3 sequence (DNA): TGCGCCAGCAGCCACCGGGACAGGGATTCCGGGGAGCTGTTTTTT.

This clone was counted between two and nine times. The chain combines TRBV14 with TRBJ2-7; D might be TRBD1 (5 bases). Trimming took 4 bases from V and 1 from J, leaving 8 bases between them. CDR3 length: 13 amino acids. Per the germline V gene, CDR1 is SGHDN and CDR2 is FVKESK. The CDR3 sequence is CASSLQVSYEQYF. The CDR3 DNA follows: TGTGCCAGCAGCCTACAGGTATCCTACGAGCAGTACTTC.

The CDR3 nucleotides read TGTGCCAGCAGCTTAGTGTCGCGGGGTACCTACAATGAGCAGTTCTTC. It specifies CASSLVSRGTYNEQFF. This chain joins TRBV7-6 and TRBJ2-1; D is possibly TRBD2 (6 bases). The germline V gene has CDR1 SGHVS and CDR2 FNYEAQ. The CDR3 length is 16 residues. The V and J ends lost 1 base and 2 bases respectively, with 12 bases between them.

The V call is TRBV10-3, the J call TRBJ1-6; 7 positions agree with TRBD1. The CDR3 loop spans 14 amino acids. The germline gives CDR1 ENHRY, CDR2 SYGVKD. Losses at the gene ends were 9 bases for V and 7 bases for J; bases not matched to a gene: 9. CDR3: CAISPGQFNSPLHF. In DNA form, the CDR3 reads TGTGCCATTAGTCCGGGACAGTTCAATTCACCCCTCCACTTT.

This rearrangement joins TRBV7-9 to TRBJ2-2; TRBD2 aligns across 7 bases. V was clipped by 2 bases and J by 2 bases; unmatched bases: 8. The CDR3 runs to 17 residues. Germline V gene data show CDR1 as SEHNR and CDR2 as FQNEAQ (reference sequence). CDR3 residues: CASSLSGGGSNTGELFF. The CDR3 DNA reads as TGTGCCAGCAGCTTATCCGGAGGCGGGAGTAACACCGGGGAGCTGTTTTTT. Full variable domain (rest looked up from reference TRBV7-9 and TRBJ2-2): DTGVSQNPRHKITKRGQNVTFRCDPISEHNRLYWYRQTLGQGPEFLTYFQNEAQLEKSRLLSDRFSAERPKGSFSTLEIQRTEQGDSAMYLCASSLSGGGSNTGELFFGEGSRLTVL.

The chain has TRBV6-1 and TRBJ2-2; 8 nucleotides align to TRBD2. This CDR3 is 15 amino acids long. Per germline, CDR1 MNHNS and CDR2 SASEGT. V was clipped by 1 base and J by 7 bases; unmatched bases: 5. For the CDR3, the DNA is TGTGCCAGCAGTGAAGTGGGGACTAGAGGCGGGGAGCTGTTTTTT. Residues: CASSEVGTRGGELFF.

A note on this clone: Additional DNA sequences in this sample encode the identical CDR3. The chain recombines TRBV20-1 with TRBJ1-1; D is perhaps TRBD1 (5 bases). V gave up 3 bases and J gave up 4 bases, with 9 bases separating them. Germline CDR1 is DFQATT and CDR2 is SNEGSKA (reference sequence). The CDR3 consists of 12 residues. CDR3 loop: CSASPGGTEAFF. The CDR3 coding sequence is TGCAGTGCTAGTCCGGGGGGCACTGAAGCTTTCTTT.

The CDR3 region is CASSPRVFDEQFF. Written as DNA, the CDR3 is TGTGCCAGCAGCCCCCGGGTGTTCGATGAGCAGTTCTTC. This chain connects TRBV7-9 to TRBJ2-1; D remains ambiguous. The CDR3 has 13 residues. V dropped 5 bases and J dropped 8 bases, with 13 bases sitting between them. In germline, CDR1 is SEHNR, CDR2 FQNEAQ (reference sequence).

The V gene is TRBV30, the J gene TRBJ1-3; D ambiguous. Trimming pared 5 bases from V and 1 base from J, leaving 6 bases between. The CDR3 is made up of 12 amino acids. Germline CDR1 is GTSNPN and CDR2 is SVGIG (reference sequence). CDR3 amino acids: CAWEESGNTIYF. The CDR3 region has the DNA TGTGCCTGGGAGGAGTCTGGAAACACCATATATTTT.